This is a list of T cell receptor beta chains from one sample in a study of radiation and T cells in renal cell carcinoma. The assay was immunoSEQ multiplex PCR, and TCRdb's table has in-frame clones only and misses some. The table records under 150,000 clones, 75% to 90% of them present only once. The sequencing here drew on blood, taken from a patient whose treatment included radiotherapy and nephrectomy. Source of these receptors: a woman in her sixties with renal cell carcinoma. The CDR3 runs from the conserved cysteine through the conserved F or W. The order of the fields is CDR3 protein, CDR3 DNA, J gene, V gene, D gene, clone size. The D gene is left open where the match is weak. Expanded clones get a size class; other rows say once, few or many, or leave the size out.

CASTRVGGPQHF | TGTGCCAGCACCCGGGTAGGGGGGCCCCAGCATTTT | TRBJ1-5 | TRBV28 | NA | NA
CASSWTWTGSTYEQYF | TGTGCCAGCAGCTGGACCTGGACAGGGTCAACCTACGAGCAGTACTTC | TRBJ2-7 | TRBV5-6 | TRBD1 | once
CASSRDRSSYGYTF | TGTGCCAGCAGCCGGGACAGGTCTTCCTATGGCTACACCTTC | TRBJ1-2 | TRBV5-6 | TRBD1 | NA
CSGQGDSYGYTF | TGCAGCGGACAGGGGGACAGCTATGGCTACACCTTC | TRBJ1-2 | TRBV29-1 | TRBD1 | NA
CATKLPGTGGFVYTF | TGTGCCACCAAGCTCCCCGGGACAGGGGGCTTTGTCTACACCTTC | TRBJ1-2 | TRBV19 | TRBD1 | NA
CASSPEAGETQYF | TGTGCCAGCAGCCCGGAGGCCGGCGAGACCCAGTACTTC | TRBJ2-5 | TRBV6-5 | NA | NA
CASTERGITIEKLFF | TGTGCCAGCACCGAGAGAGGGATAACCATTGAAAAACTGTTTTTT | TRBJ1-4 | TRBV2 | NA | NA
CASSRQDYEQYF | TGTGCCAGCAGCAGACAGGACTACGAGCAGTACTTC | TRBJ2-7 | TRBV7-9 | NA | NA
CASSLRGSYNSPLHF | TGTGCCAGCAGCTTGCGGGGCTCCTATAATTCACCCCTCCACTTT | TRBJ1-6 | TRBV4-2 | NA | NA
CASSPEQQGPQHF | TGTGCCAGCAGCCCGGAGCAGCAAGGGCCCCAGCATTTT | TRBJ1-5 | TRBV7-2 | NA | NA
CASRESGNSGNTIYF | TGTGCCAGCAGGGAAAGTGGGAACTCTGGAAACACCATATATTTT | TRBJ1-3 | TRBV28 | NA | NA
CASSALGTGDTGELFF | TGTGCCAGCAGTGCCCTCGGGACAGGGGACACCGGGGAGCTGTTTTTT | TRBJ2-2 | TRBV6-1 | TRBD1 | NA
CASSWEPGGKDTQYF | TGTGCCAGCAGCTGGGAACCGGGAGGGAAAGATACGCAGTATTTT | TRBJ2-3 | TRBV7-9 | TRBD2 | NA
CASSIQEYTGELFF | TGTGCCAGCAGTATACAGGAGTACACCGGGGAGCTGTTTTTT | TRBJ2-2 | TRBV6-6 | NA | NA
CASSPTIGTGNTEAFF | TGTGCCAGCAGCCCTACAATCGGGACAGGGAACACTGAAGCTTTCTTT | TRBJ1-1 | TRBV7-9 | TRBD1 | NA
CASSLRGLKEKLFF | TGTGCCAGCAGCCTCAGGGGGCTAAAGGAAAAACTGTTTTTT | TRBJ1-4 | TRBV28 | TRBD1 | few
CASSPGNTDTQYF | TGTGCCAGTAGCCCGGGGAACACAGATACGCAGTATTTT | TRBJ2-3 | TRBV19 | NA | NA
CASSLRRDRGHMNTEAFF | TGTGCCAGCAGCCTTCGACGGGACAGGGGGCACATGAACACTGAAGCTTTCTTT | TRBJ1-1 | TRBV16 | TRBD1 | NA
CASSDPSGITNEQFF | TGTGCCAGCAGTGACCCTAGCGGGATAACGAATGAGCAGTTCTTC | TRBJ2-1 | TRBV25-1 | TRBD2 | NA
CASSPPGGHNEKLFF | TGTGCCAGCTCACCTCCGGGGGGCCATAATGAAAAACTGTTTTTT | TRBJ1-4 | TRBV18 | NA | NA
CASSPRGRASSYEQYF | TGTGCCAGCAGCCCTAGAGGACGGGCGAGCTCCTACGAGCAGTACTTC | TRBJ2-7 | TRBV7-6 | NA | NA
CASSSGLAGGPQYF | TGTGCCAGCAGCTCCGGACTAGCGGGAGGGCCTCAGTACTTC | TRBJ2-7 | TRBV7-3 | TRBD2 | NA
CASSADRGFTETQYF | TGTGCCAGCAGTGCAGACAGGGGGTTCACAGAGACCCAGTACTTC | TRBJ2-5 | TRBV7-2 | TRBD1 | NA
CSVEKGAVEAFF | TGCAGCGTTGAAAAGGGCGCGGTTGAAGCTTTCTTT | TRBJ1-1 | TRBV29-1 | NA | NA
CASSNYPSYQAFF | TGCGCCAGCAGCAACTACCCTTCGTACCAAGCTTTCTTT | TRBJ1-1 | TRBV10-2 | NA | many
CASSLPPSGTGYSGGYTF | TGTGCCAGCAGTTTACCGCCTTCCGGGACAGGGTATTCGGGGGGCTACACCTTC | TRBJ1-2 | TRBV28 | TRBD1 | NA
CASSPPGTNTDTQYF | TGTGCCAGCAGCCCCCCCGGGACAAACACAGATACGCAGTATTTT | TRBJ2-3 | TRBV7-9 | NA | many
CASRRTVANTGELFF | TGTGCCAGTAGGAGGACAGTCGCGAACACCGGGGAGCTGTTTTTT | TRBJ2-2 | TRBV19 | NA | NA
CASSYSGLALGDTQYF | TGTGCCAGCAGTTACTCGGGGTTGGCGCTTGGGGATACGCAGTATTTT | TRBJ2-3 | TRBV6-5 | NA | NA
CASSSNGGEKLFF | TGTGCCAGCAGCTCTAACGGGGGTGAAAAACTGTTTTTT | TRBJ1-4 | TRBV9 | NA | NA
CASSFGGGGFANEKLFF | TGTGCCAGCAGCTTTGGGGGAGGCGGCTTCGCTAATGAAAAACTGTTTTTT | TRBJ1-4 | TRBV5-4 | NA | NA
CASSFNGAEGQPQHF | TGCGCCAGCAGCTTTAATGGGGCAGAGGGTCAGCCCCAGCATTTT | TRBJ1-5 | TRBV5-1 | NA | few
CASSLFRDRGYGYTF | TGTGCCAGCAGCTTGTTCCGGGACAGGGGCTATGGCTACACCTTC | TRBJ1-2 | TRBV5-4 | TRBD1 | NA
CASSPLSPGTDTQYF | TGCGCCAGCAGCCCCCTCTCCCCTGGCACAGATACGCAGTATTTT | TRBJ2-3 | TRBV5-1 | NA | NA
CASSLSLHSGNTIYF | TGTGCCAGCAGTTTGTCGCTCCACTCTGGAAACACCATATATTTT | TRBJ1-3 | TRBV28 | NA | NA
CASSLGVSYEQYF | TGTGCCAGCAGCCTGGGGGTCTCCTACGAGCAGTACTTC | TRBJ2-7 | TRBV5-6 | NA | NA
CASSVGGPGTGELFF | TGTGCCAGCAGCGTAGGCGGGCCGGGCACCGGGGAGCTGTTTTTT | TRBJ2-2 | TRBV9 | NA | NA
CASSRQAANTGELFF | TGCGCCAGCAGTCGACAGGCGGCGAACACCGGGGAGCTGTTTTTT | TRBJ2-2 | TRBV4-1 | NA | NA
CASSFWAGGTQETQYF | TGTGCCAGCAGCTTCTGGGCGGGGGGGACCCAAGAGACCCAGTACTTC | TRBJ2-5 | TRBV5-4 | TRBD2 | NA
CASSWDSGTSGGLSSYEQYF | TGCGCCAGCAGCTGGGACTCCGGGACTAGCGGGGGGCTTAGCTCCTACGAGCAGTACTTC | TRBJ2-7 | TRBV5-1 | TRBD2 | NA